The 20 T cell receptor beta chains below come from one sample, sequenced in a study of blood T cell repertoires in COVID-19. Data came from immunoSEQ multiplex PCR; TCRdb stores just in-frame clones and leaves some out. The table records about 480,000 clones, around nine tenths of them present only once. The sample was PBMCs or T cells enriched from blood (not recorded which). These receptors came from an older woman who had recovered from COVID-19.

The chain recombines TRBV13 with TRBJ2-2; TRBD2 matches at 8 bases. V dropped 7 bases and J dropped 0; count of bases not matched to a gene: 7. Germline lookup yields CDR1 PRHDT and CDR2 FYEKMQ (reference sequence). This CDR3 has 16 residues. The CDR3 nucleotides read TGTGCCAGCACCTCGGGGGGGTTTTCGAACACCGGGGAGCTGTTTTTT. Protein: CASTSGGFSNTGELFF.

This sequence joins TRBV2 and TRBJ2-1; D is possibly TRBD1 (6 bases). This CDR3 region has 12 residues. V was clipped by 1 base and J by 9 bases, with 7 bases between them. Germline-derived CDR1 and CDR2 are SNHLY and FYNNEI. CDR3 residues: CASSEGGGEQFF. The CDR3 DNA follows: TGTGCCAGCAGTGAAGGAGGGGGTGAGCAGTTCTTC.

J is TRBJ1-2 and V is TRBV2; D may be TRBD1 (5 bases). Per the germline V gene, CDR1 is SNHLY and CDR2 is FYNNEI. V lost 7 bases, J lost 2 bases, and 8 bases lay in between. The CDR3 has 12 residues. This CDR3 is CASKDRNYGYTF. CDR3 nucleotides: TGTGCCAGCAAAGACAGAAACTATGGCTACACCTTC. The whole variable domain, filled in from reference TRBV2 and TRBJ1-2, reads EPEVTQTPSHQVTQMGQEVILRCVPISNHLYFYWYRQILGQKVEFLVSFYNNEISEKSEIFDDQFSVERPDGSNFTLKIRSTKLEDSAMYFCASKDRNYGYTFGSGTRLTVV.

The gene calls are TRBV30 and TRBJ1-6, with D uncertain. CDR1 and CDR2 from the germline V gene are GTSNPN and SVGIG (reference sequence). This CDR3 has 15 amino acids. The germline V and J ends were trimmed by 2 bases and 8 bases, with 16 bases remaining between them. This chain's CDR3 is CAWSRVSGQDSPLHF. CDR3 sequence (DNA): TGTGCCTGGAGTCGAGTTTCAGGCCAGGATTCACCCCTCCACTTT.

CDR3 residues: CAWSARGQNPNYGYTF. The CDR3 DNA follows: TGTGCCTGGAGTGCAAGGGGTCAAAACCCTAACTATGGCTACACCTTC. The chain has TRBV30 and TRBJ1-2; maybe TRBD1 (5 bases). V gave up 1 base and J gave up 0 bases, with 15 bases separating them. Looked up from germline, CDR1 is GTSNPN and CDR2 is SVGIG (reference sequence). The CDR3 is 16 residues long.

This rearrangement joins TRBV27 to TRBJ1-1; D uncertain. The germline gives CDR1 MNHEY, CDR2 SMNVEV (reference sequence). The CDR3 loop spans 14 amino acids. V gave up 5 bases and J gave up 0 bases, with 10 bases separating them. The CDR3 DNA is TGTGCCAGCAGTCCCGGGTCCTTGAACACTGAAGCTTTCTTT. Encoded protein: CASSPGSLNTEAFF.

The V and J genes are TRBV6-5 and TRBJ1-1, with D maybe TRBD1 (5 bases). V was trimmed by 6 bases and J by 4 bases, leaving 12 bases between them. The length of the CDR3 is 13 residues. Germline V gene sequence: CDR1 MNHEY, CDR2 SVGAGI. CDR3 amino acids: CASRDGHRTEAFF. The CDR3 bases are TGTGCCAGCAGAGACGGACACCGCACTGAAGCTTTCTTT.

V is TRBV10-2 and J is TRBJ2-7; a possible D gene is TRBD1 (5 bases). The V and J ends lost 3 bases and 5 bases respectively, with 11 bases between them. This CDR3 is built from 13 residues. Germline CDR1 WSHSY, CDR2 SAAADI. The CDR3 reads CASSDRVGHEQYV. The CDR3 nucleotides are TGCGCCAGCAGTGACAGGGTAGGTCACGAGCAGTACGTC.

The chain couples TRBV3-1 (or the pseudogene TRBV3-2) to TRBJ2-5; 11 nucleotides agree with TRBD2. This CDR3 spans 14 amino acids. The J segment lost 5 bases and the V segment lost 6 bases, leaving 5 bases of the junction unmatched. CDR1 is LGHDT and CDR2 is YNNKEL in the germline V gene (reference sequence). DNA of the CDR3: TGTGCCAGCAGTCTAGCGGGGGGTGAGGAGACCCAGTACTTC. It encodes CASSLAGGEETQYF.

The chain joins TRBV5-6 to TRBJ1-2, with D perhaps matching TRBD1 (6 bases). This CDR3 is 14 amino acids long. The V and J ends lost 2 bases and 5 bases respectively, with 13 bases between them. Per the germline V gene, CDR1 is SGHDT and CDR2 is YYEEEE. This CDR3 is CASSLYRVGYGYTF. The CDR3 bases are TGTGCCAGCAGCTTATACAGGGTAGGATATGGCTACACCTTC.

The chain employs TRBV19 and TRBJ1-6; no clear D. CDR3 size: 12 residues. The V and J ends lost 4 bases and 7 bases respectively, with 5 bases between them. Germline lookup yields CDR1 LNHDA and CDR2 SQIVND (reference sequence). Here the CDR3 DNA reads TGTGCCAGTAGTACGGGGAATTCACCCCTCCACTTT. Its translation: CASSTGNSPLHF.

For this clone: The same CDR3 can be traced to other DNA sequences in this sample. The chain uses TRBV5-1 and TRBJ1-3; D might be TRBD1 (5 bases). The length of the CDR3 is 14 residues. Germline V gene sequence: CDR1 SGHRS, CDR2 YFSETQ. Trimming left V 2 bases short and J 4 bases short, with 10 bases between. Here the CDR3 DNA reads TGCGCCAGCAGCTTTCAGGGTACCGGAAACACCATATATTTT. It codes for CASSFQGTGNTIYF.

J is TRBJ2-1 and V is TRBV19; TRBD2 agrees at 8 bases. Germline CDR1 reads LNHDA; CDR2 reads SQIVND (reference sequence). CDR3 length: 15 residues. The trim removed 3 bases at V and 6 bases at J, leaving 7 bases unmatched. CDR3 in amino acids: CASSIAGGAGNEQFF. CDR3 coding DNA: TGTGCCAGTAGTATCGCGGGGGGCGCGGGCAATGAGCAGTTCTTC.

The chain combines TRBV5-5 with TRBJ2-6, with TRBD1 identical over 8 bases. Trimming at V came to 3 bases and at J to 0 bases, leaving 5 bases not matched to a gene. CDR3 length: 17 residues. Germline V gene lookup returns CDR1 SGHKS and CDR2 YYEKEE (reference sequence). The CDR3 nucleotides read TGTGCCAGCAGCTCGACAGGGGCGATCTCTGGGGCCAACGTCCTGACTTTC. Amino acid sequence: CASSSTGAISGANVLTF.

The CDR3 DNA is TGTGCCACCAGCAGAGATCCCGTGGGGGCGAGCAATCAGCCCCAGCATTTT. This sequence encodes CATSRDPVGASNQPQHF. This sequence joins TRBV15 and TRBJ1-5; weak D call: TRBD1 (6 bases). Germline CDR1 is LNHNV and CDR2 is YYDKDF (reference sequence). The V gene lost 0 bases and the J gene lost 1 base, with 13 bases spanning the gap. This CDR3 comprises 17 residues.

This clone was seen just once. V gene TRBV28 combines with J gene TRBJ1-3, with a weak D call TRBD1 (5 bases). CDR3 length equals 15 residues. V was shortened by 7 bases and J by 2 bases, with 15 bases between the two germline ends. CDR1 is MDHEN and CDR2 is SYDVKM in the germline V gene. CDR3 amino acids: CASTNGGRTGNTIYF. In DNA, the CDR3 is TGTGCCAGCACCAATGGGGGGAGAACTGGAAACACCATATATTTT.

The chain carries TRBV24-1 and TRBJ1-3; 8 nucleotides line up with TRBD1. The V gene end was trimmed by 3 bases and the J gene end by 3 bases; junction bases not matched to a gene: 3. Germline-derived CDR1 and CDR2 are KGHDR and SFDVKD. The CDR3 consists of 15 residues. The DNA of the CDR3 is TGTGCCACCAGTGATGCAGGGGGCTTTGGAAACACCATATATTTT. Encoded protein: CATSDAGGFGNTIYF.

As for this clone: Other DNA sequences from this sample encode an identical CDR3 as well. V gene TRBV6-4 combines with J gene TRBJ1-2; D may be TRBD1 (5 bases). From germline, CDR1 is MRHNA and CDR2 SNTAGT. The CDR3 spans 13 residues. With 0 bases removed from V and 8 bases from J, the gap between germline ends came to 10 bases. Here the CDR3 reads CASSDSAGYGYTF. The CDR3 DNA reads TGTGCCAGCAGTGACTCAGCAGGGTACGGCTACACCTTC.

DNA for the CDR3: TGCGCCAGCAGACTACAGGGAGAGCAGTTCTTC. This encodes CASRLQGEQFF. The rearrangement links TRBV5-1 to TRBJ2-1; tentatively, D is TRBD1 (6 bases). V lost 5 bases and J 10 bases, leaving 10 bases between the germline ends. The CDR3 consists of 11 residues. Per germline, CDR1 SGHRS and CDR2 YFSETQ.

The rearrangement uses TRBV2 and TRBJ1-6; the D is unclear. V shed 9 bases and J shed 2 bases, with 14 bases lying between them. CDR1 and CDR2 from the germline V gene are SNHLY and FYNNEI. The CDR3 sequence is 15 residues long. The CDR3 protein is CASTILGAYNSPLHF. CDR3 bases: TGTGCCAGTACTATTTTAGGAGCCTATAATTCACCCCTCCACTTT.